Listed here is a single T cell receptor (beta chain). Its antigen is not known. This entry comes from a study of cytomegalovirus exposure and HLA in healthy donors. Study background: From HLA-typed donors, an early data release held approximately 85 million unique TCRs. Findings and caveats of the study: A later analysis reportedly identified an Asian-associated ancestry cluster as carrying fewer N-insertions than the approximately 620-donor mean. A later analysis associated 16,951 TCR beta sequences with HLA alleles at a 0.05 false discovery rate. As was reported, the HLA-A and HLA-B alleles of most subjects were accurately predicted from TCR beta sequences.

Per the germline V gene, CDR1 is LNHDA and CDR2 is SQIVND (reference sequence). V lost 10 bases, J lost 4 bases, and 14 bases lay in between. The CDR3 covers 13 residues. The PCR was carried out with 60 Vbeta primers and 13 Jbeta primers. Only in-frame clones appear in the TCRdb table, and some are missing; sequencing was by immunoSEQ multiplex PCR. The sample lists roughly 280,000 clones, around two thirds occurring once. Source material: PBMCs. The chain joins TRBV19 to TRBJ1-5; no definite D call. This clonotype originated in a female donor in good health and CMV-seronegative. The CDR3 spells CATSPERNQPQHF. CDR3 bases: TGTGCCACTTCCCCTGAGAGAAATCAGCCCCAGCATTTT.